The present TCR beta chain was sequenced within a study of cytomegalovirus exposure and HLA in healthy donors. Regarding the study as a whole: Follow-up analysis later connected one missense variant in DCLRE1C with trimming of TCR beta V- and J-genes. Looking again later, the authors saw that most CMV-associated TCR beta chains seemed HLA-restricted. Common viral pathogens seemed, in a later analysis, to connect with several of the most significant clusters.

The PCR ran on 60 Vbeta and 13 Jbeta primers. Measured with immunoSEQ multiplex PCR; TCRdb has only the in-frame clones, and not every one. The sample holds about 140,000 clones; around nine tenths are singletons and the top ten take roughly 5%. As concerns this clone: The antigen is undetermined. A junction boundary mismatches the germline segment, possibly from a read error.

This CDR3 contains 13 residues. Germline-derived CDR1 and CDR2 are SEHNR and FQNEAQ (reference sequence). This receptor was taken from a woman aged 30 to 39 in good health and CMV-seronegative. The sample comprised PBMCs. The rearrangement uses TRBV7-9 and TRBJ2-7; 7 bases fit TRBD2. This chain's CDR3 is CSSSLSGTYEQYF. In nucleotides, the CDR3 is TGTTCCAGCAGCTTAAGCGGGACCTACGAGCAGTACTTC. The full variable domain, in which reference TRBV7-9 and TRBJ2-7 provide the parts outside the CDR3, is DTGVSQNPRHKITKRGQNVTFRCDPISEHNRLYWYRQTLGQGPEFLTYFQNEAQLEKSRLLSDRFSAERPKGSFSTLEIQRTEQGDSAMYLCSSSLSGTYEQYFGPGTRLTVT.